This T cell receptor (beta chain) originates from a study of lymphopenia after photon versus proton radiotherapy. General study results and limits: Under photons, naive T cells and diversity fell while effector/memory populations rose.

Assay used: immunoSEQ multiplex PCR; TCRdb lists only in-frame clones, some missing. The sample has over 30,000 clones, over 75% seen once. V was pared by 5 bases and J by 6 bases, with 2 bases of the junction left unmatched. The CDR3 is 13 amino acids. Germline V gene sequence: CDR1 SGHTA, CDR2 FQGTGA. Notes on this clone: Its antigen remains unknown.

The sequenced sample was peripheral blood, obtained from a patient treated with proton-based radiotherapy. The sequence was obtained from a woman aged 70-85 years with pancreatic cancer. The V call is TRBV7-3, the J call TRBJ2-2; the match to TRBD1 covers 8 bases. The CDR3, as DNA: TGTGCCAGCAGCCTGGGACAGGCCGGGGAGCTGTTTTTT. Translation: CASSLGQAGELFF. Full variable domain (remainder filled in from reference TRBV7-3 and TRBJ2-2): GAGVSQTPSNKVTEKGKYVELRCDPISGHTALYWYRQSLGQGPEFLIYFQGTGAADDSGLPNDRFFAVRPEGSVSTLKIQRTERGDSAVYLCASSLGQAGELFFGEGSRLTVL.